This T cell receptor (beta chain) derives from a study of molecular identifiers for immune sequencing clone quantification (dated 2018 in TCRdb). For the wider study: For a replicate experiment, RNA from roughly 20,000 or 100,000 naive CD8 T cells was divided into five aliquots, and four of the five aliquots were sequenced. The study was a methods study using CD8 T cells to benchmark molecular-identifier clustering-based TCR repertoire sequencing (MIDCIRS) and TCR RNA copy counting.

The library was obtained by PCR. Instrument on record: Illumina HiSeq 4000. Bulk TCR libraries were made following a previously described method, with the TCR primers given in Table S5. Purification of total RNA was performed with the Qiagen AllPrep DNA/RNA kit. Before any analysis, reads coming from multiple sequencing runs of the same library were combined into one pool. The source study handled its data this way. Reads were retained only if the reads had an exact TCR constant sequence, and the retained reads were trimmed to 150 nt and grouped according to their 12-nt molecular barcodes. Within each barcode group, reads were sub-clustered at a 15% Levenshtein threshold, and quality-weighted consensus sequences were built per RNA molecule. Non-functional sequences were excluded, and lower-count sequences lying one edit away from another sequence were also excluded. Barcode sub-clusters with fewer than 20% of the maximum read count were removed, based on fitting two negative binomial distributions. TCRdb applied fastp at Q25 and MiXCR to the public reads, then kept only in-frame beta chains. Each CDR3 protein gets just one entry, which takes the most common genes and DNA from the rows behind it. These V and J calls derive from TCRdb rather than the authors' analysis. The sample table contains over 8,000 distinct CDR3 sequences; only one count was recorded for around a fifth of them. 1.7% of the sample goes to the ten largest clones.

This clonotype showed up many times. Its recognized antigen is unknown. The sample holds no much larger clone one base away, and base qualities are not on file. From its cysteine to its phenylalanine, the CDR3 spans 14 amino acids. Kept here is only the CDR3 DNA, which spans 42 bases and is read in frame from base 1. V gives up 4 bases and J gives up 2 bases, and the segment between their germline ends measures 9 bases. CDR1 and CDR2, looked up from the germline V gene, are SGHDT and YYEEEE. The research as a whole found: Without barcode sub-clustering, chimeric consensus sequences inflated TCR diversity; chimeras reached as high as 47%. The naive libraries included spiked-in Jurkat TCR RNA (roughly nine copies' worth), and this Jurkat TCR RNA is not part of the donor repertoire. Clones above 20 RNA copies held over 99% of molecules in CMV-specific effector cells but under 1% in naive cells. Modeling gave about 3.2 recovered TCR RNA copies per cell versus 8 to 10 by digital PCR, implying around 31% capture efficiency. Spiked-in Jurkat TCR RNA equivalent to a single cell was reported to be detectable even among 750,000 to 1,000,000 naive CD8 T cells. The sizes of highly expanded clones could end up underestimated when identical TCR molecules share a barcode.

Libraries of naive CD8 T cells were generated from roughly 21,000 to 960,000 sorted cells, with 10%, 30% or 50% of the purified RNA used. Naive CD8 T cells were FACS-sorted as CD8+CD4-CCR7+CD45RA+ on a BD FACSAria II into RLT Plus buffer. To test detection sensitivity, Jurkat RNA equal to ten TCR copies was added to samples of about 18,000-1,100,000 naive CD8 T cells. Enrichment of CD8 T cells was performed with RosetteSep CD8+ T Cell Enrichment Cocktail and Ficoll-Paque, after which ACK red cell lysis was carried out. The V and J genes are TRBV5-6 and TRBJ2-2; the D gene identity is not certain. The source material was naive CD8+ T cells from blood, with Jurkat cell RNA spiked in. Reading the label with the study, this specimen's cell subset or site is: FACS-sorted CD8+CD4-CCR7+CD45RA+ naive T cells. The receptor's source is a human donor in good health. Some libraries in this study had Jurkat cell RNA spiked in. The CDR3 is CASSLVGNTGELFF. The nucleotides are TGTGCCAGCAGCCTGGTAGGAAACACCGGGGAGCTGTTTTTT.